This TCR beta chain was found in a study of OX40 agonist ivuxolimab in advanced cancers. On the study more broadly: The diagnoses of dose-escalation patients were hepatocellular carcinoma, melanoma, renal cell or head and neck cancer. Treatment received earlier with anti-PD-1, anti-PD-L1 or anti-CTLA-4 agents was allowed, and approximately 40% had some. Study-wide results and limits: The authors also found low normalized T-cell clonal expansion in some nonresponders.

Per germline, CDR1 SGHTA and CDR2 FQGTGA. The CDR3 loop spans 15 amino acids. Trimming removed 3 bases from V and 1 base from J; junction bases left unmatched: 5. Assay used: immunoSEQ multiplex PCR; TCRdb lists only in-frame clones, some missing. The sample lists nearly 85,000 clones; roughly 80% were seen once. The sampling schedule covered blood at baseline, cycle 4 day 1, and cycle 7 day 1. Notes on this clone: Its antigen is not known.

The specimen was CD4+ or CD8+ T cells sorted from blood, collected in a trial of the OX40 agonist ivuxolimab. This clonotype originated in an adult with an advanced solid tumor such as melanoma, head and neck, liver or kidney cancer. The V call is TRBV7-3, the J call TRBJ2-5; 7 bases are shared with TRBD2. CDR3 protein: CASSFYGTTQETQYF. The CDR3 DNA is TGTGCCAGCAGCTTTTACGGGACTACCCAAGAGACCCAGTACTTC.